What follows is one T cell receptor beta chain and its context. The sample belongs to a study of blood T cell repertoires in COVID-19. Participant reports of clinical history set cohort assignment. Only in-frame clones appear in the TCRdb table, and some are missing; sequencing was by immunoSEQ multiplex PCR. The sample holds about 250,000 clones; 85% to 90% are singletons and the top ten take around a sixth. CDR1 is LNHNV, CDR2 YYDKDF, per germline (reference sequence). The CDR3 extends over 15 amino acids. V lost 0 bases to trimming and J lost 1 base, with 6 bases between them. This sequence joins TRBV15 and TRBJ2-2; D gene ambiguous. Sequenced sample: PBMCs or T cells enriched from blood (not recorded which). The sequence came from a man aged 18-30 years who had recovered from COVID-19. The CDR3 region is CATSRDGLNTGELFF. The CDR3 DNA reads as TGTGCCACCAGCAGAGATGGCCTGAACACCGGGGAGCTGTTTTTT.